The 22 T cell receptor beta chains given below trace back to one sample, sequenced in a study of PD-1 blockade in classical Hodgkin lymphoma. Time point described: cycle 4 day 1 (C4D1), after less than 7 weeks of nivolumab. The patients all showed relapse after autologous stem cell transplantation, while their brentuximab vedotin exposure varied. Produced via immunoSEQ multiplex PCR; TCRdb's table is partial and in-frame only. The top ten clones hold less than 9% of a sample with approximately 61,000 clones, about 90% of them seen once. The sample in question was peripheral blood mononuclear cells (PBMCs), obtained before the fourth cycle of nivolumab. The receptors derive from a human donor with classical Hodgkin lymphoma.

This chain connects TRBV6-4 to TRBJ1-1, with a tentative D call TRBD1 (5 bases). V lost 6 bases to trimming and J lost 3 bases, with 11 bases between them. The CDR3 spans 13 residues. Germline loops: CDR1 MRHNA, CDR2 SNTAGT. The CDR3 DNA is TGTGCCAGCAGGCTGACAGAACACACTGAAGCTTTCTTT. Amino acid sequence: CASRLTEHTEAFF.

The genes are TRBV7-2 and TRBJ1-6; D is possibly TRBD1 (5 bases). The V gene lost 1 base and the J gene lost 10 bases, with 17 bases spanning the gap. The length of the CDR3 is 16 residues. CDR1 and CDR2 (germline): SGHTA, FQGNSA. CDR3 amino acids: CASSLGSTGHFSPLHF. The DNA of the CDR3 is TGTGCCAGCAGCTTAGGTTCAACGGGGCACTTCTCACCCCTCCACTTT.

This chain joins TRBV7-6 and TRBJ2-7; D call uncertain. The V and J ends lost 5 bases and 1 base respectively, with 15 bases between them. This CDR3 is built from 15 residues. CDR1 SGHVS and CDR2 FNYEAQ come from the germline V gene. The CDR3 coding sequence is TGTGCCAGCAGCCTTGTACCGACTTTGTCCTACGAGCAGTACTTC. It codes for CASSLVPTLSYEQYF.

This clone came up a few times. CDR3 amino acids: CASSQDPRQKWDGYTF. The CDR3 region has the DNA TGTGCCAGCAGCCAAGATCCGAGACAAAAATGGGATGGCTACACCTTC. V and J are TRBV4-2 and TRBJ1-2; D gene ambiguous. The CDR3 has 16 amino acids. CDR1 and CDR2 (germline): LGHNA, YNFKEQ. The germline V and J ends were trimmed by 0 bases and 6 bases, with 17 bases remaining between them.

This chain connects TRBV10-1 to TRBJ2-2; maybe TRBD1 (6 bases). V dropped 3 bases and J dropped 6 bases, with 14 bases sitting between them. Germline V gives CDR1 WNHNN, CDR2 SYGVQD (reference sequence). The CDR3 extends over 15 amino acids. CDR3 loop: CASSDPPEGAGELFF. The CDR3 nucleotides read TGCGCCAGCAGTGACCCCCCTGAGGGGGCCGGGGAGCTGTTTTTT.

This chain joins TRBV2 and TRBJ1-2; D gene ambiguous. Trimming took off 8 bases at V and 0 bases at J, with 4 bases between the two ends. The CDR3 length is 11 residues. Germline CDR1 reads SNHLY; CDR2 reads FYNNEI. In DNA form, the CDR3 reads TGTGCCAGCGGATCTAACTATGGCTACACCTTC. Residues: CASGSNYGYTF.

The gene calls are TRBV28 and TRBJ1-2; D perhaps matches TRBD1 (6 bases). Trimming took off 5 bases at V and 0 bases at J, with 13 bases between the two ends. Germline assignment: CDR1 MDHEN and CDR2 SYDVKM. CDR3 length: 15 amino acids. The CDR3 here is CASSRGGVANYGYTF. CDR3 coding DNA: TGTGCCAGCAGTAGGGGGGGAGTAGCTAACTATGGCTACACCTTC.

The gene calls are TRBV5-6 and TRBJ2-2; D is undetermined. The ends were cut back, 6 bases at V and 7 bases at J, with 10 bases in the middle. Germline V gene data show CDR1 as SGHDT and CDR2 as YYEEEE. The CDR3 extends over 12 amino acids. The CDR3 DNA sequence: TGTGCCAGCAATCCTTATGGCGGGGAGCTGTTTTTT. Translating gives CASNPYGGELFF.

V and J are TRBV6-1 and TRBJ1-4; a weak D match, TRBD1 (5 bases). This CDR3 is built from 14 residues. The germline V gene encodes CDR1 MNHNS and CDR2 SASEGT. The V and J ends lost 11 bases and 4 bases respectively, with 17 bases between them. As DNA, the CDR3 is TGTGCCGCCCGCAGGGAGATGCTTAATGAAAAACTGTTTTTT. Its protein product is CAARREMLNEKLFF.

The V call is TRBV5-1, the J call TRBJ2-1; TRBD2 matches at 8 bases. Germline CDR1 is SGHRS and CDR2 is YFSETQ. The CDR3 has 14 residues. The V segment lost 1 base and the J segment 8 bases; nucleotides outside the gene matches: 5. Here the CDR3 reads CASSLQGLVDEQFF. In nucleotides, the CDR3 is TGCGCCAGCAGCTTGCAGGGACTAGTGGATGAGCAGTTCTTC.

The genes are TRBV4-1 and TRBJ1-4, with 8 bases identical to TRBD1. Germline V CDR1 and CDR2: MGHRA, YSYEKL. This CDR3 is 15 amino acids long. Trimming cost V 4 bases and J 4 bases; bases outside gene matches: 5. The CDR3 reads CASSPWTGLNEKLFF. CDR3 sequence (DNA): TGCGCCAGCAGCCCCTGGACAGGGCTTAATGAAAAACTGTTTTTT.

The chain is built from TRBV30 and TRBJ1-3; D not resolved. Trimming removed 5 bases from V and 3 bases from J, with 14 bases in between. Germline values: CDR1 GTSNPN, CDR2 SVGIG (reference sequence). This CDR3 has 14 amino acids. CDR3 DNA sequence: TGTGCCTGGGGGATGGGTGGCTTTGGAAACACCATATATTTT. Amino acids: CAWGMGGFGNTIYF.

The chain carries TRBV5-1 and TRBJ1-1; D not resolved. V shed 4 bases and J shed 3 bases, with 13 bases lying between them. The CDR3 covers 14 residues. CDR1 and CDR2 (germline): SGHRS, YFSETQ. In DNA form, the CDR3 reads TGCGCCAGCAGCCTAACCCCAGATGACACTGAAGCTTTCTTT. This encodes CASSLTPDDTEAFF.

This rearrangement joins TRBV19 to TRBJ1-6; D gene uncertain. Germline V gene data show CDR1 as LNHDA and CDR2 as SQIVND (reference sequence). CDR3 size: 14 residues. With 6 bases removed from V and 5 bases from J, the gap between germline ends came to 11 bases. CDR3 residues: CASRSSYDNSPLHF. The DNA for the CDR3 is TGTGCCAGTAGAAGCAGTTACGATAATTCACCCCTCCACTTT.

This sequence joins TRBV5-1 and TRBJ2-3; 9 nucleotides align to TRBD2. There are 15 residues in the CDR3. From germline, CDR1 is SGHRS and CDR2 YFSETQ. After removal of 2 bases from V and 5 bases from J, the junction contained 6 bases not matched to a gene. This CDR3 is CASSFAGGAIDTQYF. CDR3 bases: TGCGCCAGCAGCTTCGCGGGGGGGGCCATAGATACGCAGTATTTT.

This rearrangement joins TRBV11-3 to TRBJ1-1; a weak D match, TRBD1 (5 bases). V lost 3 bases to trimming and J lost 6 bases, with 8 bases between them. Germline loops: CDR1 SGHNT, CDR2 YENEEA. The CDR3 contains 12 residues. The CDR3: CASSLGLSEAFF. The DNA for the CDR3 is TGTGCCAGCAGCTTGGGGCTTTCTGAAGCTTTCTTT.

The chain has TRBV5-1 and TRBJ2-2, with D perhaps matching TRBD1 (5 bases). V dropped 0 bases and J dropped 4 bases, with 10 bases sitting between them. The length of the CDR3 is 15 residues. CDR1 is SGHRS, CDR2 YFSETQ, per germline. The CDR3 DNA follows: TGCGCCAGCAGCTTGGCAGGGTTAGTCACCGGGGAGCTGTTTTTT. This translates into CASSLAGLVTGELFF.

This clone was recorded once. V usage is TRBV5-1 and J usage is TRBJ2-7, with TRBD2 matching over 8 bases. Germline loops: CDR1 SGHRS, CDR2 YFSETQ. CDR3 length equals 18 residues. The V and J ends lost 0 bases and 0 bases, in that order; junction bases with no gene match: 11. The CDR3, as DNA: TGCGCCAGCAGCTTGGAGGTTCATCGGCGGGGGGCCTCCTACGAGCAGTACTTC. Its protein product is CASSLEVHRRGASYEQYF.

The chain couples TRBV6-5 to TRBJ1-2; 9 bases are a match to TRBD1. The junction had 7 bases not matched to a gene; V was cut back by 6 bases and J by 5 bases. The CDR3 runs to 14 residues. Per the germline V gene, CDR1 is MNHEY and CDR2 is SVGAGI. CDR3 DNA: TGTGCCAGCAGAAGGGACAGGGTCGGGTATGGCTACACCTTC. Its protein is CASRRDRVGYGYTF.

The chain recombines TRBV6-1 with TRBJ2-7; D is perhaps TRBD2 (5 bases). V was pared by 0 bases and J by 5 bases, with 23 bases between. Germline values: CDR1 MNHNS, CDR2 SASEGT. CDR3 size: 18 residues. The CDR3 protein is CASSEADWGQITPHEQYF. CDR3 DNA sequence: TGTGCCAGCAGTGAAGCGGACTGGGGTCAGATTACTCCTCACGAGCAGTACTTC.

This clone has only a few counts. The V call is TRBV19, the J call TRBJ1-1; TRBD1 matches at 8 bases. The V gene's germline CDR1 is LNHDA and CDR2 SQIVND (reference sequence). V dropped 7 bases and J dropped 0; count of bases not matched to a gene: 7. The CDR3 runs to 15 residues. CDR3: CASTFGTGMNTEAFF. The CDR3 nucleotides are TGTGCCAGTACCTTTGGGACAGGCATGAACACTGAAGCTTTCTTT.

The rearrangement links TRBV5-1 to TRBJ2-5; D is ambiguous. V lost 4 bases and J 7 bases, leaving 8 bases between the germline ends. CDR3 length equals 11 residues. Germline V gives CDR1 SGHRS, CDR2 YFSETQ. The CDR3 loop is CASSHTGTQYF. The CDR3 nucleotides read TGCGCCAGCAGCCATACGGGGACCCAGTACTTC.